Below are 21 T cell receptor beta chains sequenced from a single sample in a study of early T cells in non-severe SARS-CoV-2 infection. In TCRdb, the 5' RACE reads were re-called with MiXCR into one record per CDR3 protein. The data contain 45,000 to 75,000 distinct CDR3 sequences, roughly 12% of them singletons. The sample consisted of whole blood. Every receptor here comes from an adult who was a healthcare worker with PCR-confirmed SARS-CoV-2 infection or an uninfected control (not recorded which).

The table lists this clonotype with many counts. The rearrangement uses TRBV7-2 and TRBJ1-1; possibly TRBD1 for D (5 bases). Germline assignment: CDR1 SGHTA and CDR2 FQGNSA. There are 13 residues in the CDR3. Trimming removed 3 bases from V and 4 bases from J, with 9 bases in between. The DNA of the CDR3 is TGTGCCAGCAGCTTGGGGCCCTTCACTGAAGCTTTCTTT. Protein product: CASSLGPFTEAFF.

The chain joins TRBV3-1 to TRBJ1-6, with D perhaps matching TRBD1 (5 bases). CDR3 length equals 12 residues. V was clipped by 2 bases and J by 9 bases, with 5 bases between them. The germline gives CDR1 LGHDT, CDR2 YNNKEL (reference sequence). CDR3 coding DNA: TGTGCCAGCAGCCAAAGGGGTTCACCCCTCCACTTT. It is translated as CASSQRGSPLHF.

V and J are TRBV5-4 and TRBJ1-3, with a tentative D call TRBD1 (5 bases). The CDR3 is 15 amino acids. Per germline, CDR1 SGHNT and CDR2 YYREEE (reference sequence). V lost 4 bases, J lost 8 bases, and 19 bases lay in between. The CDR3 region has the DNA TGTGCCAGCAGCGGGGCCGGGACTCAGGCGGACACCATATATTTT. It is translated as CASSGAGTQADTIYF.

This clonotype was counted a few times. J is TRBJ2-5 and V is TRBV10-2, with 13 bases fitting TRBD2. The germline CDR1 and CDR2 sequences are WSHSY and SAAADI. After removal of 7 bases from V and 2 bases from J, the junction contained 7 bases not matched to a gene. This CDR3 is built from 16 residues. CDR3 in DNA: TGCGCCAGCAAAGGACTAGCGGGAGTGGGACAAGAGACCCAGTACTTC. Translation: CASKGLAGVGQETQYF.

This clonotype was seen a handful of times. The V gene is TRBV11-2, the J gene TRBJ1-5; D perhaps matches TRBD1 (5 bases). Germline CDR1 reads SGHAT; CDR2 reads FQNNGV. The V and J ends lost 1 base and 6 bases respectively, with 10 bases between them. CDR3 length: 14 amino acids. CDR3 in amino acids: CASSLVGAGQPQHF. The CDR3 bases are TGTGCCAGCAGCTTAGTAGGGGCCGGTCAGCCCCAGCATTTT. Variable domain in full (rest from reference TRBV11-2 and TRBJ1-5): EAGVAQSPRYKIIEKRQSVAFWCNPISGHATLYWYQQILGQGPKLLIQFQNNGVVDDSQLPKDRFSAERLKGVDSTLKIQPAKLEDSAVYLCASSLVGAGQPQHFGDGTRLSIL.

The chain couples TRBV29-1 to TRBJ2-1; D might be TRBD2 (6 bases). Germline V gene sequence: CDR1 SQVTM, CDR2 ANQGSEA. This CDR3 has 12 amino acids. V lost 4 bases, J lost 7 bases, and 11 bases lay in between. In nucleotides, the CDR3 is TGCAGCGTTGTACCTAGCGAGAATGAGCAGTTCTTC. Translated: CSVVPSENEQFF.

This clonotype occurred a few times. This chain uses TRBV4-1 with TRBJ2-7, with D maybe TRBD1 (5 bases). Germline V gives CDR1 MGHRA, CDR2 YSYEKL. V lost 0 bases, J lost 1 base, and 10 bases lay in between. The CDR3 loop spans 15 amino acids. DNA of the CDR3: TGCGCCAGCAGCCAAGAGGGCCAGGGTTCCTACGAGCAGTACTTC. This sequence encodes CASSQEGQGSYEQYF.

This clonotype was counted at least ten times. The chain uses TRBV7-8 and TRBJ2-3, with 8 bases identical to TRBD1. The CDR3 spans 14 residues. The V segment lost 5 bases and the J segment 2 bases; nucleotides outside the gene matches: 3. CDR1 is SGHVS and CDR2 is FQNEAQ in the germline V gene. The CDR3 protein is CASSPGQVTDTQYF. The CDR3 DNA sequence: TGTGCCAGCAGCCCGGGACAGGTCACAGATACGCAGTATTTT.

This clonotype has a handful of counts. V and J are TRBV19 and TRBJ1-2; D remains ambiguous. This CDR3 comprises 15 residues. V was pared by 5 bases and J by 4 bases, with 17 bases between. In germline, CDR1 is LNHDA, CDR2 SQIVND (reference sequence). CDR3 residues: CASSSSALGAYGYTF. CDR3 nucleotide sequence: TGTGCCAGTAGTTCGTCGGCCCTCGGCGCCTATGGCTACACCTTC. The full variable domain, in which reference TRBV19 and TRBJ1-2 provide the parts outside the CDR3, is DGGITQSPKYLFRKEGQNVTLSCEQNLNHDAMYWYRQDPGQGLRLIYYSQIVNDFQKGDIAEGYSVSREKKESFPLTVTSAQKNPTAFYLCASSSSALGAYGYTFGSGTRLTVV.

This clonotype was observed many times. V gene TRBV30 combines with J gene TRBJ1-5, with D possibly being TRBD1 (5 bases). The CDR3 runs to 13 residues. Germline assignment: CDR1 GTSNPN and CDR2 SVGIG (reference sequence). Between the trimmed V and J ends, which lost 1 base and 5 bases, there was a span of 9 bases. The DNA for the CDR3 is TGTGCCTGGAGTGCAGGGACGGATCAGCCCCAGCATTTT. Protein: CAWSAGTDQPQHF.

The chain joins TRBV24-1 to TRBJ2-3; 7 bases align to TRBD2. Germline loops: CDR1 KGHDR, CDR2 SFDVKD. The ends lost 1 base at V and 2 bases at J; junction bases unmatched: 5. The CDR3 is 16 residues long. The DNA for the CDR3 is TGTGCCACCAGTGATTTCGTAGCGGGTCTCACAGATACGCAGTATTTT. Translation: CATSDFVAGLTDTQYF.

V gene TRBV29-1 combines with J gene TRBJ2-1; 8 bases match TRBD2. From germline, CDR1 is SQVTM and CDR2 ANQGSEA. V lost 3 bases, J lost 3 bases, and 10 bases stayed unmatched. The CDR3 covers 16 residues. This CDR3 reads CSVEEIAGSSYNEQFF. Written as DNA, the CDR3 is TGCAGCGTTGAGGAGATAGCGGGATCTAGCTACAATGAGCAGTTCTTC.

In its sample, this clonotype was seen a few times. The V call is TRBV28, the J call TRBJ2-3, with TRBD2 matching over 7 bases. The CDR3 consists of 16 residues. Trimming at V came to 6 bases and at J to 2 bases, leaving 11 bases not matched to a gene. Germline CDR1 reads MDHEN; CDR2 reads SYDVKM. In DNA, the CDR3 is TGTGCCAGCAGCAATAGTCGGACTAGGTACACAGATACGCAGTATTTT. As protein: CASSNSRTRYTDTQYF.

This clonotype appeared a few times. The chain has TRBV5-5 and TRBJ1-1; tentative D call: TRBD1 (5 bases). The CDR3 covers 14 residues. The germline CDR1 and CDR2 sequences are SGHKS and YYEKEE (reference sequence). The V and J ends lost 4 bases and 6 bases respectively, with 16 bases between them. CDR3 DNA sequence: TGTGCCAGCAGCCGTCAGGGCGTGGGTGCTGAAGCTTTCTTT. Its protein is CASSRQGVGAEAFF.

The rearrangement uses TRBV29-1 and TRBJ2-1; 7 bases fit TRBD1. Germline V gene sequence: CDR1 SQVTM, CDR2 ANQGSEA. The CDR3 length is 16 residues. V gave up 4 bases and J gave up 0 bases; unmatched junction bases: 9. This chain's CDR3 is CSVAGQAGISYNEQFF. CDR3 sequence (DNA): TGCAGCGTTGCCGGACAGGCAGGAATCTCCTACAATGAGCAGTTCTTC.

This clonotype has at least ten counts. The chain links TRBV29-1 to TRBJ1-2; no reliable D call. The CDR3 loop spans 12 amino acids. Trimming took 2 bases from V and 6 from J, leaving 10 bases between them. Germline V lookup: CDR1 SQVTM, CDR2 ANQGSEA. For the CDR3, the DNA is TGCAGCGTTGAAAAGGGCGATAATGGCTACACCTTC. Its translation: CSVEKGDNGYTF.

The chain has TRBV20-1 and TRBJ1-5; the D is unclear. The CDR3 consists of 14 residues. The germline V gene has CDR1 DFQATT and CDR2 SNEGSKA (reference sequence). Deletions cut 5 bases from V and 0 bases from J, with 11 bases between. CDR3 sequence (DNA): TGCAGTGCTGGTGCCAGGAGTAGCAATCAGCCCCAGCATTTT. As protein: CSAGARSSNQPQHF.

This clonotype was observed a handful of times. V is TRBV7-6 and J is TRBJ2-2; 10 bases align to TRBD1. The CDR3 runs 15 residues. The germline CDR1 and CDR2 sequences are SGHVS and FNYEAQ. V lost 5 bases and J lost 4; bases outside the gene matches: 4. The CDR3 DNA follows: TGTGCCAGCAGCCCCCGGACAGGGGGCACCGGGGAGCTGTTTTTT. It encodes CASSPRTGGTGELFF.

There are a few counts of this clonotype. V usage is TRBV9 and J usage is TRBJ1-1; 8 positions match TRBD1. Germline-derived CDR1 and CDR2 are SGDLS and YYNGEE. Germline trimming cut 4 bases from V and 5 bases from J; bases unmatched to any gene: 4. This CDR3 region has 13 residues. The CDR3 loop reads CASSRRTGTEAFF. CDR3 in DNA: TGTGCCAGCAGCAGACGGACAGGGACTGAAGCTTTCTTT.

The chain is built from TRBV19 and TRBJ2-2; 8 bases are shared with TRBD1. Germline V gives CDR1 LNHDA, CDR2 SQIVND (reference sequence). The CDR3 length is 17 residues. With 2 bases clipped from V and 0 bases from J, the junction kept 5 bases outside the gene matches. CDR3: CASSIWGQEANTGELFF. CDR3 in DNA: TGTGCCAGTAGTATATGGGGACAGGAGGCGAACACCGGGGAGCTGTTTTTT.

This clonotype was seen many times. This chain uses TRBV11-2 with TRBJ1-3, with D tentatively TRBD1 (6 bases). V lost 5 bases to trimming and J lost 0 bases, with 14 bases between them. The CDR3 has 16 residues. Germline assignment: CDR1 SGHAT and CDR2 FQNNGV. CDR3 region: CASSHNRDTSGNTIYF. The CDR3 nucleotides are TGTGCCAGCAGCCATAACAGGGATACCTCTGGAAACACCATATATTTT.